Below, one T cell receptor (beta chain) is given with its context. It lacks a known antigen. Per-base quality was not reported, and no clone a single base away is much larger than it. The data are from a study of cytomegalovirus exposure and HLA in healthy donors (dated by TCRdb to the late 2010s). About the investigation overall: An earlier analysis of some 500 of the donors reported about 290 Gb of sequence data and roughly 110 million unique TCR beta sequences from 150 million to 200 million T cells. About 300 gigabases of sequencing data and around 85 million unique TCR sequences made up an early release that covered fewer than 650 HLA-typed donors. The genetic ancestry cluster associated with self-reported Caucasian donors included roughly 84% of the 398 genotyped donors. The study aimed to test whether signatures of past pathogen exposure could be identified by cataloging public T cell receptors. The T cell repertoires of 700 or so subjects were profiled by immunosequencing and related to cytomegalovirus serostatus. Besides the first cohort of roughly 660 subjects, a separate validation cohort made up of 90 to 150 different subjects was used. High-throughput TCR immunosequencing, statistical association of individual TCRs with disease status, and machine learning were combined to predict cytomegalovirus infection status. To study patterns of TCR occurrence, a later analysis re-analyzed previously published TCR beta repertoires from around 670 donors and added high-resolution HLA genotyping. In the later analysis, no new phenotypic data were used to find candidate immune exposures; instead, reliance was placed on TCR beta sequences and their occurrence across donors. An earlier analysis of roughly 600 of the donors used high-throughput TCR beta sequencing to judge whether each TCR beta V gene segment behaved as functional or pseudogenic. Donor age, sex, ethnicity and CMV serostatus were compiled alongside the repertoire data. In a later genetic analysis, genome-wide SNP genotypes for about 55% of the roughly 700 donors were used, and that subset was treated as a discovery cohort. All discovery cohort repertoires had been generated on a single sequencing platform. Class I and class II HLA loci were covered by the typing at four-digit resolution. The number of donors typed differed by locus, with about 620-630 for A, B, C, DRB1 and DQB1, roughly 520 for DQA1, 600 to 610 for DPA1, and 450 to 480 for DPB1. Roughly five DR-DQ haplotypes were handled as single units for association and clustering, since linkage in the cohort was strong. On average, 235,054 unique TCR beta nucleotide sequences were sequenced per donor among 398 genotyped donors of the cohort, with roughly 18% of those sequences being non-productive.

Results and caveats for the whole study, not just this receptor: A cluster of highly shared sequence variants was judged likely to be a technical artifact of the sequencing pipeline. Compared with the roughly 720-donor mean, donors in an Asian-associated ancestry cluster had fewer N-insertions in productive TCRs, according to a later genetic analysis. Most CMV-associated TCR beta chains appeared to be HLA-restricted in a later analysis, and the HLA associations seemed to be driven largely by CMV exposure. Roughly 17 rarely observed V segments, including chromosome 9 orphons, were excluded from the earlier analysis of just under 600 of the donors because counts were too low. A further reported finding was that TCR beta sequences accurately predicted the HLA-A and HLA-B alleles for most subjects in the first cohort. When HLA alleles, especially DR and DQ, strongly co-occurred, attributing TCR associations to individual alleles was difficult. In this cohort, only TCR beta chains were sequenced, and detectable features were limited by the absence of alpha or paired-chain data. It was suggested by the authors that the approach could potentially be generalized to other disease states and immunological phenotypes. In vitro tests confirmed that a few of the cytomegalovirus-associated TCR beta chains recognize cytomegalovirus antigens. Most TCR sequences were seen in very few donors, while some public TCRs were found in many individuals. Immune exposure information for the cohort was limited to CMV serostatus. The study gave a list of over 150 TCR beta chains associated with cytomegalovirus. Linkage disequilibrium might explain the correlated functional status among segregating V segments, but an unknown experimental factor could not be excluded. The 87-base-pair reads could not distinguish some IMGT-functional V segments, including TRBV6-2 and TRBV6-3, so those segments were excluded. An earlier analysis of 587 of the donors showed that most TCR beta V segments appeared in productive rearrangements either about 90% or about 30% of the time, which broadly matched IMGT annotations. In a later analysis, around 17,000 TCR beta sequences were associated with specific HLA alleles at a false discovery rate of 0.05. The classifier was reported to diagnose cytomegalovirus status with high specificity and sensitivity in both the original and validation cohorts. In a later genetic analysis, a missense DCLRE1C variant was associated with V-gene and J-gene trimming of TCR beta chains, and the association was replicated in an independent cohort. Presence/absence analyses assumed roughly uniform sequencing depth across donors, an assumption that may not hold. According to a later analysis, TCR association rates differed among HLA loci, with DRB1 alleles showing the most associated TCRs and HLA-C alleles showing the fewest. In a later analysis, HLA-associated TCR beta chains showed more clonal expansion and lower generation probabilities than non-associated chains that were equally common. In a later analysis, several top co-occurrence clusters were reported to appear linked to parvovirus B19, influenza, CMV and Epstein-Barr virus. Because HLA typing was missing for some donors at each locus, association tests included only the typed subset.

The cohort comprised 710 or so healthy bone marrow donors. Cohort members were all nominally healthy when sampled, although unrecorded immune exposures were likely present. The donor tested CMV seronegative and was one of the 352 seronegative cohort members. A peripheral blood sample was provided by each donor, and peripheral blood mononuclear cells were used for TCR beta sequencing. Genomic DNA was extracted from the blood cell samples with the Qiagen DNeasy Blood Extraction Kit. Measured from the cysteine to the phenylalanine, the CDR3 is 17 residues long. Only the CDR3 DNA stays, 51 bases, in frame from base 1. As encoded in the germline V gene, CDR1 is MDHEN while CDR2 is SYDVKM. Relative to germline, V is 0 bases shorter and J is 0 bases shorter, with 9 bases between their ends. Library preparation used the immunoSEQ multiplex PCR assay. For the multiplex PCR, a mixture combining 60 forward primers for TCR Vbeta segments and 13 reverse primers for TCR Jbeta segments was used. The CDR3 region of rearranged TCR beta genes was amplified from genomic DNA with a multiplex PCR assay. On the Illumina HiSeq System, the amplified TCR beta libraries were sequenced as 87-base-pair reads. The original pipeline was this. In a later analysis, roughly 80 million unique TCR beta chains were counted across the approximately 640 repertoires, and approximately 11 million of these chains were shared by at least two donors. Raw reads were error-corrected and collapsed into unique sequences with a nearest-neighbor algorithm that merged closely related sequences to remove PCR and sequencing errors. To assign V, D and J gene segments, CDR3 sequences were aligned to IMGT reference sequences. For a sequence to be retained, a match of at least six nucleotides was required to both a V gene segment and a J gene segment. Rearrangements were called productive when the CDR3 lacked stop codons and stayed in frame with V and J; all others were non-productive. CDR3 was defined according to IMGT convention as the region running from the second conserved V-encoded cysteine to the conserved J-encoded phenylalanine. The earlier analysis of about 560 of the donors excluded any sequence lacking an unambiguous match to a single V gene segment. In an earlier analysis of a few hundred of the donors, a V segment was called functional when productive rearrangements were above 56.7%, and segregating when the standard deviation between donors exceeded 5%. A statistical classification framework was built for diagnosing cytomegalovirus status from the catalog of TCR beta chain sequences. V and J gene assignment, in a later analysis, came from comparing TCR nucleotide sequences with IMGT/GENE-DB human TR gene sequences. A later analysis assigned CDR3 sequences and most-parsimonious VDJ recombination scenarios with the TCRdist pipeline. A later analysis defined each TCR beta chain by its CDR3 amino acid sequence plus V-gene family, and excluded reads lacking a unique V-gene family. To address suspected cross-contamination and a sequencing artifact, a later analysis removed 592 highly shared, low-generation-probability nucleotide sequences. A later analysis calculated a clonal expansion index for each public chain from normalized within-repertoire ranks of inferred template counts. A later analysis computed generation probabilities with a VDJ recombination model fitted to out-of-frame rearrangements, and checked the results against IGoR. A later analysis scored TCR-TCR, TCR-HLA and TCR-CMV co-occurrence with hypergeometric tests, applying a repertoire-size bias correction to TCR pairs. A later analysis estimated false discovery rates by permuting HLA or CMV assignments 20 times. A later analysis grouped co-occurring TCRs with DBSCAN, adding TCRdist sequence similarity when clustering within HLA-allele-positive subsets. For co-occurrence clustering, repertoires with fewer than 30,000 or more than 120,000 public chains were excluded, along with five repertoires with anomalous nucleotide sharing. The immuneACCESS repertoire file appears here via TCRdb, limited to in-frame rearrangements. These files lack a portion of the clones; in checked studies, under half of the deficit traces to unresolved V genes, and the cause of the others is not known. That table is the source of V, J and clone size, and D and trimming were worked out from the DNA. Across this sample there are over 150,000 clones, with roughly 84% seen only once. Together, the top ten hold around 0.41% of the sample.

The origin of this receptor is a boy under 10 years old in good health and CMV-seronegative. Sequencing was done on a sample of PBMCs. The chain joins TRBV28 to TRBJ2-6, with no D gene named confidently. The nucleotide sequence is TGTGCCAGCAGTTTATGGACGGGTAGCTCTGGGGCCAACGTCCTGACTTTC. Its translation reads: CASSLWTGSSGANVLTF.